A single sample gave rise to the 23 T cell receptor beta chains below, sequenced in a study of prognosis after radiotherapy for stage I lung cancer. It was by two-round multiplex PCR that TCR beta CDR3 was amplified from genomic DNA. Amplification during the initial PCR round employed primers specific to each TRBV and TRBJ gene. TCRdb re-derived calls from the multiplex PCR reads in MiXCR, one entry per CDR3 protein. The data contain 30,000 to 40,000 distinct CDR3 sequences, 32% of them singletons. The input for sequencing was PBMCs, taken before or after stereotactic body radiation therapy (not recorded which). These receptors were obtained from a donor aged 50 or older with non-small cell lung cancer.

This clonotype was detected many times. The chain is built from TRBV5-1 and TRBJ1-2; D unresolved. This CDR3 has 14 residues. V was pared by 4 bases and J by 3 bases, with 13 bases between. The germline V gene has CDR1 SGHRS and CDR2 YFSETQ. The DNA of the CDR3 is TGCGCCAGCAGCCCGGACGGAAGCTACTATGGCTACACCTTC. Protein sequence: CASSPDGSYYGYTF.

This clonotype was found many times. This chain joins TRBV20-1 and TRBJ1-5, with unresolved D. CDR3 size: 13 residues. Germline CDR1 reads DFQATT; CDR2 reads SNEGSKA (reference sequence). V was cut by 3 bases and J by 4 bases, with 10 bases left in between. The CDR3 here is CSASNRPNQPQHF. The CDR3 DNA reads TGCAGTGCTAGTAACAGACCTAATCAGCCCCAGCATTTT.

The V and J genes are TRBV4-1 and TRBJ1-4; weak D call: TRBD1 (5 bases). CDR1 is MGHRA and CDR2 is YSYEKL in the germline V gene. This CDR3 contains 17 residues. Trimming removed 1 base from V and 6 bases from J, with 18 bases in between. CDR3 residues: CASSQVGSGGGDEKLFF. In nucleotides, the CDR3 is TGCGCCAGCAGCCAAGTGGGTAGTGGGGGAGGTGATGAAAAACTGTTTTTT.

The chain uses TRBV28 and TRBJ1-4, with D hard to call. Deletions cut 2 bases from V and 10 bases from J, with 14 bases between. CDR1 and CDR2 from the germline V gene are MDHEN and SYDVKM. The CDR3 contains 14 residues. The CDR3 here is CASSLGLRGGKLFF. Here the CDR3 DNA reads TGTGCCAGCAGTTTAGGGCTACGGGGAGGAAAACTGTTTTTT.

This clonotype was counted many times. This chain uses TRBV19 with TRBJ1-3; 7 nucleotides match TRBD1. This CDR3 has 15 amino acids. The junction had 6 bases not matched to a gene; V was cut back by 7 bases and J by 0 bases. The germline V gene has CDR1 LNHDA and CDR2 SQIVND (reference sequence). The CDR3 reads CASTRDRDSGNTIYF. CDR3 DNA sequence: TGTGCCAGTACCCGTGACAGGGACTCTGGAAACACCATATATTTT.

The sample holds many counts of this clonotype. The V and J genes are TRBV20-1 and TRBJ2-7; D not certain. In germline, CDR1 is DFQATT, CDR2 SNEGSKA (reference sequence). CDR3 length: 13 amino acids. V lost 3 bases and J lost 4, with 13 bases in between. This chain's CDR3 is CSAREMKVYEQYF. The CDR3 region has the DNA TGCAGTGCTAGGGAGATGAAGGTATACGAGCAGTACTTC.

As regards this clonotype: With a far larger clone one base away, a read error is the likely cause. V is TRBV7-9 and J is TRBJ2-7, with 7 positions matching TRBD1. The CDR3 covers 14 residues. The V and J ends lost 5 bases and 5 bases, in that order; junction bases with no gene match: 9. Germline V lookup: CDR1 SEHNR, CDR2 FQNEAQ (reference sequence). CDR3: CASSILTGSDEQYF. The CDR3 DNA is TGTGCCAGCAGCATTTTGACAGGGAGCGACGAGCAGTACTTC.

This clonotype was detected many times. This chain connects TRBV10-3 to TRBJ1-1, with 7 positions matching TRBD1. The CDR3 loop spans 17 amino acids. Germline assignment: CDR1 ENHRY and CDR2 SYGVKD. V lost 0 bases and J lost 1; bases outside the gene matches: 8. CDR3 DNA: TGTGCCATCAGTGAGTCTGGGACAGCGAGGGGGAACACTGAAGCTTTCTTT. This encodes CAISESGTARGNTEAFF.

For the CDR3, the DNA is TGTGCCTGGAGTGTGGGGGGACCTAGCACAGATACGCAGTATTTT. It is translated as CAWSVGGPSTDTQYF. The chain uses TRBV30 and TRBJ2-3; D perhaps matches TRBD2 (6 bases). This CDR3 is 15 amino acids long. CDR1 and CDR2 (germline): GTSNPN, SVGIG (reference sequence). V gave up 0 bases and J gave up 0 bases, with 10 bases separating them. The variable domain in full, with the rest retrieved from reference TRBV30 and TRBJ2-3, is SQTIHQWPATLVQPVGSPLSLECTVEGTSNPNLYWYRQAAGRGLQLLFYSVGIGQISSEVPQNLSASRPQDRQFILSSKKLLLSDSGFYLCAWSVGGPSTDTQYFGPGTRLTVL.

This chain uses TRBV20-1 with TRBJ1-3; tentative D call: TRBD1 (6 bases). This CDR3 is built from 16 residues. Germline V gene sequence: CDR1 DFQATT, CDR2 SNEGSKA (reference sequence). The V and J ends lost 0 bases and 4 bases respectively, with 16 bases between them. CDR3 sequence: CSARDTGGARGNTIYF. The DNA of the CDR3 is TGCAGTGCTAGAGATACGGGGGGGGCGCGGGGAAACACCATATATTTT.

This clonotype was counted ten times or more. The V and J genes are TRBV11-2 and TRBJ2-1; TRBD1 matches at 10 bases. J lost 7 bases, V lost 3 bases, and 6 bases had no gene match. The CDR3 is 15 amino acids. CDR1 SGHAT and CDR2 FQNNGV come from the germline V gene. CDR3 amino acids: CASSFRDRGRNEQFF. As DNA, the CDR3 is TGTGCCAGCAGCTTCCGGGACAGGGGCCGTAATGAGCAGTTCTTC.

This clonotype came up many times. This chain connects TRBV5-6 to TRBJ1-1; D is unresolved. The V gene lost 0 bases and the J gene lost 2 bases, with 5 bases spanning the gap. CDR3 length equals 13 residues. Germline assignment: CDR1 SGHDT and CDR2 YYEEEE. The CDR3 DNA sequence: TGTGCCAGCAGCTTGGAGCGAAACACTGAAGCTTTCTTT. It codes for CASSLERNTEAFF.

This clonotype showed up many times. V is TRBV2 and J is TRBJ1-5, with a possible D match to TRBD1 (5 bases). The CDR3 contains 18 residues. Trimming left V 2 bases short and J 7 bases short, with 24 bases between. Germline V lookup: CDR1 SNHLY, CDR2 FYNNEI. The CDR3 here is CASSERYRLGLGGQPQHF. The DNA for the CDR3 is TGTGCCAGCAGTGAAAGGTATCGGCTGGGGTTGGGGGGGCAGCCCCAGCATTTT.

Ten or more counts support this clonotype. In DNA, the CDR3 is TGTGCCAGCAGCTTAACAGATACGCAGTATTTT. It yields the protein CASSLTDTQYF. V usage is TRBV11-2 and J usage is TRBJ2-3; D is unresolved. Trimming took 2 bases from V and 3 from J, leaving 0 bases between them. CDR1 SGHAT and CDR2 FQNNGV come from the germline V gene. The CDR3 runs to 11 residues.

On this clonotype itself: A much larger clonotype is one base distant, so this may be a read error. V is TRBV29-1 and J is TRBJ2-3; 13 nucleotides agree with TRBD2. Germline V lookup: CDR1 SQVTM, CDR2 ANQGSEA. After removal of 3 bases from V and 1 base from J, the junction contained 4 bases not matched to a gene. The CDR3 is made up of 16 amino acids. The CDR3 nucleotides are TGCAGCGTTGAGGGACTAGCGGGGTGCCGCACAGATACGCAGTATTTT. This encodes CSVEGLAGCRTDTQYF.

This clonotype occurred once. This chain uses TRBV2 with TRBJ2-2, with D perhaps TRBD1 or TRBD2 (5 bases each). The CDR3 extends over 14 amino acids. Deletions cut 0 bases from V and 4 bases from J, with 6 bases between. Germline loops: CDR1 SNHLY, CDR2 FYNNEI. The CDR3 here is CASSEARGTGELFF. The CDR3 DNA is TGTGCCAGCAGTGAAGCGAGGGGCACCGGGGAGCTGTTTTTT.

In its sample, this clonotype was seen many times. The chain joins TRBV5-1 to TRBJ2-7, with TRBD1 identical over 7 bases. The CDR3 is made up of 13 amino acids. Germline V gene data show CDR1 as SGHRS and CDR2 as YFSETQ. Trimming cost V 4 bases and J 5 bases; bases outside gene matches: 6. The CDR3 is CASSLDRDHEQYF. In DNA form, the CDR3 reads TGCGCCAGCAGCCTAGACAGGGACCACGAGCAGTACTTC.

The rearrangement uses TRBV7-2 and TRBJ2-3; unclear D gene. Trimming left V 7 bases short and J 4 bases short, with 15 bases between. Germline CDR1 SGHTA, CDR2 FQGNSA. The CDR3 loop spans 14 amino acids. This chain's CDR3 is CASTVPGGSDTQYF. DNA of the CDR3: TGTGCCAGCACGGTTCCGGGTGGCTCAGATACGCAGTATTTT. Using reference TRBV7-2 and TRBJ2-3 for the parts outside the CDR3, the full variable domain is GAGVSQSPSNKVTEKGKDVELRCDPISGHTALYWYRQSLGQGLEFLIYFQGNSAPDKSGLPSDRFSAERTGGSVSTLTIQRTQQEDSAVYLCASTVPGGSDTQYFGPGTRLTVL.

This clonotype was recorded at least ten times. CDR3 coding DNA: TGCGCCAGCAGCCCACATTCTGAGGGTCCAGCTTACAATGAGCAGTTCTTC. Its protein is CASSPHSEGPAYNEQFF. The rearrangement joins TRBV5-1 to TRBJ2-1; D is perhaps TRBD2 (5 bases). Germline CDR1 is SGHRS and CDR2 is YFSETQ. This CDR3 is built from 17 residues. Trimming took 4 bases from V and 4 from J, leaving 21 bases between them.

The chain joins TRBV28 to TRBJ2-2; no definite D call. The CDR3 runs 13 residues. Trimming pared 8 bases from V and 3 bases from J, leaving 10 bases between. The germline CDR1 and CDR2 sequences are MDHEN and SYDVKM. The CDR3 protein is CASSQADTGELFF. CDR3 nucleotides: TGTGCCAGCTCTCAGGCTGACACCGGGGAGCTGTTTTTT.

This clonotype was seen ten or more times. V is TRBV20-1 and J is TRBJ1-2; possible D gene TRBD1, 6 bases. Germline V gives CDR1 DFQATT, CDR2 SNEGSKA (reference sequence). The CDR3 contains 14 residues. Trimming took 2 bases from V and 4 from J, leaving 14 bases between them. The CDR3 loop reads CSARRGAAGYGYTF. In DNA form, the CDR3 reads TGCAGTGCTAGAAGGGGGGCTGCGGGCTATGGCTACACCTTC.

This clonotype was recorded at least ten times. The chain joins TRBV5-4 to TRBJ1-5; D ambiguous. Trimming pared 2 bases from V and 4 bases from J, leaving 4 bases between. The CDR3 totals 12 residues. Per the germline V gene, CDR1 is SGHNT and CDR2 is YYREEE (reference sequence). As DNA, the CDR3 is TGTGCCAGCAGCTTTGAGAATCAGCCCCAGCATTTT. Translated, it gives CASSFENQPQHF.

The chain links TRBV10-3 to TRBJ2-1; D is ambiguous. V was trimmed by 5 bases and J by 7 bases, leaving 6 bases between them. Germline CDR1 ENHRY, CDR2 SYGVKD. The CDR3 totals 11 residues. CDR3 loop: CAISLCNEQFF. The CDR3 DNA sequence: TGTGCCATCAGTTTGTGTAATGAGCAGTTCTTC.